This T cell receptor (beta chain) was captured by sequencing in a study of vaccination and CD4 T cells after COVID-19. About the research overall: In the control cultures, a CEFX pool, an HIV-1 Nef pool, or no peptide was supplied. Overall study findings and caveats: Of the reactive clones in convalescent patients, a median around 83% showed up only post-vaccination. SARS-CoV-2-reactive clonotypes rose nonsignificantly, with the median going from around 20 to 38.

The sample's treatment: roughly 10-day PBMC culture with coronavirus spike peptide pools or control peptides (ViraFEST assay). Wells contained roughly 2.2 million PBMCs each, and these were cultured with 7.5 to 10 IU/ml IL-2 and roughly 9.8 ug/ml peptide pools. CDR1 SNHLY and CDR2 FYNNEI come from the germline V gene. This CDR3 has 13 residues. Trimming removed 10 bases from V and 1 base from J, with 13 bases in between. Cultured CD4+ T cell DNA was sequenced using the Oncomine TCR Beta short-read assay. MiXCR, applied by TCRdb to the PCR reads, yields one record per CDR3 protein. The sample has about 21,000 distinct CDR3 sequences, around 52% seen once. For this clonotype: The antigen remains unidentified.

The receptor was derived from a human donor who had recovered from COVID-19. The sequenced sample consisted of CD4+ T cells from blood, cultured in vitro. J is TRBJ2-5 and V is TRBV2; D is unresolved. Here the CDR3 reads CAIQRRIQETQYF. CDR3 nucleotide sequence: TGTGCCATCCAGAGGCGGATCCAAGAGACCCAGTACTTC. The full variable domain, in which reference TRBV2 and TRBJ2-5 provide the parts outside the CDR3, is EPEVTQTPSHQVTQMGQEVILRCVPISNHLYFYWYRQILGQKVEFLVSFYNNEISEKSEIFDDQFSVERPDGSNFTLKIRSTKLEDSAMYFCAIQRRIQETQYFGPGTRLLVL.